This T cell receptor (beta chain) was sequenced for a study of T cell responses to AZD1222 COVID-19 vaccine (dated by TCRdb to the early 2020s). Concerning the study at large: A total of over 230 trial participants underwent TCR sequencing, of whom 200 to 220 received two doses of AZD1222 and about 25 received two doses of the MenACWY control vaccine. Trial participants were enrolled into age subgroups of 18-55, 56-69 and 70-plus years, which contained about 150, 28 and 57 TCR-sequenced participants, respectively.

Broad study findings and their caveats: After two AZD1222 doses, spike-specific TCR breadth and depth were significantly higher than at day 0 and than in MenACWY recipients. CD4 TCRs associated with the vaccine covered the entire spike protein, and the dominant responses were in regions 160-218 and 743-854. The 56-69-year group was small, and its depth increase did not reach significance, likely because of low power. Because no day 14 peak-response samples were available, repertoires were characterized only after the peak T cell response. Most participants were white British and females outnumbered males, and the authors suggested that clonal diversity may have been underestimated. Nearly half of unique spike-specific TCRs reportedly recognized epitopes outside regions mutated in the B.1.351 and B.1.1.7 variants. Conclusions about previously exposed vaccinees were limited because only six AZD1222 recipients were SARS-CoV-2 seropositive at baseline.

The CDR3 regions of human TCRbeta chains were subjected to immunosequencing. The authors processed their data as follows. TCRs in the repertoires were matched against a reference library of SARS-CoV-2-specific TCRs that had been generated with the MIRA antigen-specificity platform. Breadth was defined as the fraction of unique TCRs that were SARS-CoV-2-associated. Depth was defined as the fraction of total T cells that were SARS-CoV-2-associated. Using the MIRA data, each spike-specific TCR was mapped to the spike region that the TCR reacts to and placed in a CD4 or CD8 class. Log10-transformed breadth and depth values were compared by one-way ANOVA with Sidak's multiple comparisons tests. In TCRdb, the immuneACCESS table is reduced to in-frame sequences with V and J assigned. These tables do not hold every clone; where another copy was compared, an unresolved V gene accounts for under half, and the others remain unexplained. V and J calls and clone size are those listed in that table; D and trimming were worked out from the DNA. The sample profile shows 150,000 or so clones; around 92% of them were found once. The leading ten clones occupy 1% to 1.5% of the sample.

V sheds 5 bases and J sheds 5 bases, leaving 21 bases between their ends. From the cysteine up to the phenylalanine, the CDR3 has a length of 16 residues. Of all the DNA, just the CDR3 is kept, 48 bases in frame from base 1. As encoded in the germline V gene (reference sequence), CDR1 is SEHNR while CDR2 is FQNEAQ. Read against the paper, the sample's time point label means: about 28 days (+/-7) after the second vaccine dose. Because spike-specific TCR depth and breadth did not differ between the two schedules, AZD1222 recipients who got a second dose at roughly 4 weeks were pooled with those who got a second dose at roughly 12 weeks. The vaccinee samples were drawn from two UK trials, COV001 and COV002, one of which was a single-blind randomized controlled phase 2/3 trial testing AZD1222 (ChAdOx1 nCoV-19) in healthy adults. Trial participant PBMC samples were collected at day 0 and day 28 after the second dose for TCRbeta chain sequencing.

Concerning this clone itself: No antigen is known for it. The sample holds no much larger clone one base away, and base qualities are not on file.

The chain uses TRBV7-9 and TRBJ2-5, with the identity of the D gene unclear. This material consisted of peripheral blood, taken 28 days after the second AZD1222 dose. This TCR came from an adult who received the AZD1222 COVID-19 vaccine. CDR3 region: CASSESSLLSVETQYF. The nucleotide sequence reads as follows: TGTGCCAGCAGCGAATCAAGCCTCCTTTCGGTCGAGACCCAGTACTTC.